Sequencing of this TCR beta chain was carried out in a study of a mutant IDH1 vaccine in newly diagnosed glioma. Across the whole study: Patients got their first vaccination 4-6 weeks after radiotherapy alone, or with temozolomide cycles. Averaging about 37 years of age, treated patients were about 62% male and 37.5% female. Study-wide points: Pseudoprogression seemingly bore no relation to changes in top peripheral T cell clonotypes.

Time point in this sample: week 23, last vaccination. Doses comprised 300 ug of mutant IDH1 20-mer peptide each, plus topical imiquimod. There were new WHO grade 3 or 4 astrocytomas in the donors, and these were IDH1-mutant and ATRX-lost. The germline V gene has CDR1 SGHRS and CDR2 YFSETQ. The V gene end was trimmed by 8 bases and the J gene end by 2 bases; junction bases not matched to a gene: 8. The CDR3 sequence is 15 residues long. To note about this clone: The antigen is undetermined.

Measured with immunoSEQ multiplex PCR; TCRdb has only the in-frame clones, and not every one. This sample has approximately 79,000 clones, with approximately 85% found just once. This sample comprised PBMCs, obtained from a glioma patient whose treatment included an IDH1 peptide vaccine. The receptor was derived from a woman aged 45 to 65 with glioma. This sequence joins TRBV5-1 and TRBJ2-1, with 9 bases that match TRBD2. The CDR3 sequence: CASGGPSGAYNEQFF. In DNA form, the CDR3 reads TGCGCCAGTGGAGGTCCTAGCGGGGCCTACAATGAGCAGTTCTTC.